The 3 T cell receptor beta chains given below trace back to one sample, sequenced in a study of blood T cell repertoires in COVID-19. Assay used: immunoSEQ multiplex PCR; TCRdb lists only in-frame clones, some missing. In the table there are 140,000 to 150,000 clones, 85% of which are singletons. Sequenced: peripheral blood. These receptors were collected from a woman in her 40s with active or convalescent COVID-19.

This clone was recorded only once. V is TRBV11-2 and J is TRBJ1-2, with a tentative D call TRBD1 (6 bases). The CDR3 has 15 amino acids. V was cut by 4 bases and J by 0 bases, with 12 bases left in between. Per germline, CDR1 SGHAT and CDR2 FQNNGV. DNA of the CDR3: TGTGCCAGCAGCTCATCCGGGACATCTAACTATGGCTACACCTTC. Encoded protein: CASSSSGTSNYGYTF.

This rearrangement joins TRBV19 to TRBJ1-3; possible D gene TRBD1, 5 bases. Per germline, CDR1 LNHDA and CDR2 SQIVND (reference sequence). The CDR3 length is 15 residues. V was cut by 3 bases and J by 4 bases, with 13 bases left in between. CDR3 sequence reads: CASSIGRGQGNTIYF. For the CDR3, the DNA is TGTGCCAGTAGTATCGGAAGGGGCCAGGGAAACACCATATATTTT.

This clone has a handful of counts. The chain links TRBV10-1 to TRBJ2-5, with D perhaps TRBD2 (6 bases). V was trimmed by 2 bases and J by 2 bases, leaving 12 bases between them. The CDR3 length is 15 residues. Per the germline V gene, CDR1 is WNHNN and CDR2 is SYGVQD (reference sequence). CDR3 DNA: TGCGCCAGCAGTGAGGGGGCAGGGAGGCAAGAGACCCAGTACTTC. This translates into CASSEGAGRQETQYF.